A single sample is the source of the 11 T cell receptor beta chains below, sequenced in a study of blood T cells in healthy people across ages. The use of a sample-barcoded 5' primer and a J-beta primer mix characterized a second PCR of roughly 7 to 11 cycles. TCRdb recomputed calls from the 5' RACE reads with MiXCR, one row per CDR3 protein. Altogether over 550,000 distinct CDR3 sequences are present, about 30% being singletons, with the ten largest covering roughly 14%. Sequencing was done on a sample of blood. These receptor sequences come from a woman older than 75 in good health.

This clonotype appeared a few times. The chain couples TRBV6-6 to TRBJ1-1; D may be TRBD1 (5 bases). The length of the CDR3 is 14 residues. Trimming removed 4 bases from V and 4 bases from J, with 13 bases in between. Germline V gene data show CDR1 as MNHNY and CDR2 as SVGAGI (reference sequence). The CDR3 DNA follows: TGTGCCAGCAGTTCTCCGGGACTAACCACTGAAGCTTTCTTT. It specifies CASSSPGLTTEAFF.

The sample holds a few counts of this clonotype. Sequence at one end of the junction differs from germline and may be a read error. V usage is TRBV14 and J usage is TRBJ2-7; no firm D call. Germline CDR1 reads SGHDN; CDR2 reads FVKESK. The CDR3 is 13 amino acids. CDR3 sequence: CASNQVDGWEQYF. The CDR3 DNA is TGTGCTAGCAACCAAGTAGATGGGTGGGAGCAGTACTTC.

The V call is TRBV2, the J call TRBJ2-7, with 9 bases matching TRBD2. Per the germline V gene, CDR1 is SNHLY and CDR2 is FYNNEI. CDR3 length: 16 residues. V gave up 6 bases and J gave up 2 bases; unmatched junction bases: 11. CDR3 sequence reads: CASSRGVAGATYEQYF. The CDR3 nucleotides read TGTGCCAGCAGCCGGGGGGTAGCGGGAGCCACCTACGAGCAGTACTTC.

The chain links TRBV5-1 to TRBJ2-2, with TRBD1 identical over 8 bases. Unmatched junction bases numbered 6, after V lost 0 bases and J lost 5 bases. Germline loops: CDR1 SGHRS, CDR2 YFSETQ. This CDR3 has 16 residues. The CDR3 region is CASSLGQGARTGELFF. The CDR3 DNA reads TGCGCCAGCAGCTTGGGTCAGGGGGCAAGAACCGGGGAGCTGTTTTTT.

This clonotype has a handful of counts. The chain has TRBV19 and TRBJ2-5; tentative D call: TRBD2 (6 bases). Judging by the DNA end, TRBJ2-7 fits better; the J call may be wrong. Germline-derived CDR1 and CDR2 are LNHDA and SQIVND (reference sequence). This CDR3 has 16 amino acids. The CDR3 spells CASTSTGTAFPNEQYF. In DNA form, the CDR3 reads TGTGCCAGTACTTCAACCGGGACTGCCTTTCCTAACGAGCAGTACTTC.

The chain is built from TRBV7-8 and TRBJ2-5, with 10 bases aligning to TRBD2. V lost 2 bases to trimming and J lost 3 bases; unmatched junction nucleotides: 9. The CDR3 is made up of 17 amino acids. Germline-derived CDR1 and CDR2 are SGHVS and FQNEAQ. CDR3 nucleotides: TGTGCCAGCAGCTTAAAGTCTAGCGGGAGCGGGGAAGAGACCCAGTACTTC. Its protein is CASSLKSSGSGEETQYF. The full variable domain, completed using reference TRBV7-8 and TRBJ2-5, is GAGVSQSPRYKVAKRGQDVALRCDPISGHVSLFWYQQALGQGPEFLTYFQNEAQLDKSGLPSDRFFAERPEGSVSTLKIQRTQQEDSAVYLCASSLKSSGSGEETQYFGPGTRLLVL.

The chain combines TRBV5-1 with TRBJ2-1, with 10 positions matching TRBD1. From germline, CDR1 is SGHRS and CDR2 YFSETQ. The CDR3 has 15 amino acids. The V gene end was trimmed by 4 bases and the J gene end by 9 bases; junction bases not matched to a gene: 10. CDR3 coding DNA: TGCGCCAGCAGCCTCAGTGGCAGGACAGGGGGTGAGCAGTTCTTC. This gives the protein CASSLSGRTGGEQFF.

V and J are TRBV28 and TRBJ2-4; possible D gene TRBD1, 6 bases. Germline V gene data show CDR1 as MDHEN and CDR2 as SYDVKM. There are 13 residues in the CDR3. V was trimmed by 6 bases and J by 7 bases, leaving 13 bases between them. CDR3 coding DNA: TGTGCCAGCAGCCTACAGGGTCATAACATTCAGTACTTC. This encodes CASSLQGHNIQYF.

This chain connects TRBV11-3 to TRBJ2-7; 7 positions agree with TRBD2. The CDR3 runs to 13 residues. Trimming cost V 5 bases and J 7 bases; bases outside gene matches: 8. The germline gives CDR1 SGHNT, CDR2 YENEEA. The CDR3 region is CASSRRGVDEQYF. The CDR3 DNA reads TGTGCCAGCAGCCGACGGGGGGTCGATGAGCAGTACTTC.

This clonotype has a handful of counts. The rearrangement joins TRBV4-1 to TRBJ2-7; D ambiguous. CDR3 length: 14 residues. The V and J ends lost 1 base and 3 bases respectively, with 10 bases between them. Germline CDR1 reads MGHRA; CDR2 reads YSYEKL. The CDR3 here is CASSQAVRNYEQYF. In DNA, the CDR3 is TGCGCCAGCAGCCAAGCGGTCAGGAACTACGAGCAGTACTTC.

The V and J genes are TRBV15 and TRBJ1-3, with D perhaps matching TRBD1 (5 bases). Trimming left V 1 base short and J 1 base short, with 17 bases between. From germline, CDR1 is LNHNV and CDR2 YYDKDF (reference sequence). The CDR3 spans 18 residues. The chain's CDR3 is CATSRAGVTSASGNTIYF. In nucleotides, the CDR3 is TGTGCCACCAGCAGAGCGGGGGTCACGTCAGCGTCTGGAAACACCATATATTTT.